One T cell receptor (beta chain) is described in this entry. The record originates from a study of T cells in Graves' hyperthyroidism and ophthalmopathy. The CDR3 regions of TCR beta were amplified from RNA transcripts. Primed by the HTBI set, a first-round RT-PCR was run on the TCR CDR3. MiXCR was run by TCRdb on the multiplex PCR reads, yielding one entry per CDR3 protein. This table has hundreds of thousands of distinct CDR3 sequences, about 16% appearing once. The CDR3 covers 16 residues. The germline V gene has CDR1 LNHDA and CDR2 SQIVND (reference sequence). V lost 1 base and J lost 5, with 17 bases in between.

The sample taken for sequencing was blood. This chain links TRBV19 with TRBJ1-1, with D possibly being TRBD1 (5 bases). The source is a middle-aged woman with Graves' ophthalmopathy. CDR3 coding DNA: TGTGCCAGTAGTATAGCCGGCAGGGCTTGGGGGACTGAAGCTTTCTTT. Its protein is CASSIAGRAWGTEAFF.